Listed here is a single T cell receptor beta chain. It was during active infection that Seattle patients were enrolled and then longitudinally followed. The data derive from a study of blood T cell repertoires in COVID-19. For the study at large: The United States, Italy and Spain were the sources of the acute and convalescent COVID-19 samples.

Some clones are missing from TCRdb's copy, which holds only in-frame ones; the method was immunoSEQ multiplex PCR. The sample shows 100,000 to 150,000 clones, around four fifths of them seen only once. V dropped 3 bases and J dropped 11; count of bases not matched to a gene: 12. There are 14 residues in the CDR3. Per germline, CDR1 SGHAT and CDR2 FQNNGV. The sample comprised peripheral blood. This chain connects TRBV11-2 to TRBJ1-2; 7 nucleotides line up with TRBD1. The source of this sequence is a man at least 80 years old with COVID-19, enrolled during active disease. In DNA form, the CDR3 reads TGTGCCAGCAGCTTTGCAGGGGGAGTCCAAGCTTACACCTTC. Protein: CASSFAGGVQAYTF. The full variable domain, its missing parts supplied by reference TRBV11-2 and TRBJ1-2, is EAGVAQSPRYKIIEKRQSVAFWCNPISGHATLYWYQQILGQGPKLLIQFQNNGVVDDSQLPKDRFSAERLKGVDSTLKIQPAKLEDSAVYLCASSFAGGVQAYTFGSGTRLTVV.